This passage covers 10 T cell receptor beta chains from one sample sequenced in a study of CDR3 diversity in severe acne. TCRdb reprocessed the PCR reads via MiXCR and lists one record per CDR3 protein. The sample holds some 84,000 distinct CDR3 sequences, 45% to 60% seen once. The sample comprised blood. Source of these receptors: a male donor in good health, without acne.

This clonotype was found a few times. This chain uses TRBV19 with TRBJ1-5; D is unresolved. The V end lost 7 bases, the J end lost 0 bases, and 13 bases lay between the germline ends. Germline CDR1 and CDR2: LNHDA and SQIVND (reference sequence). The CDR3 length is 15 residues. CDR3: CASIGASLSNQPQHF. Here the CDR3 DNA reads TGTGCCAGTATAGGAGCGTCCCTTAGCAATCAGCCCCAGCATTTT.

At least ten counts were recorded for this clonotype. The chain recombines TRBV5-6 with TRBJ1-1, with a possible D match to TRBD1 (5 bases). Germline V gene lookup returns CDR1 SGHDT and CDR2 YYEEEE. This CDR3 has 15 residues. Trimming shortened V by 1 base and J by 3 bases, and 13 bases separated the two germline ends. In nucleotides, the CDR3 is TGTGCCAGCAGCTTGAGGCAGGGTCGATACACTGAAGCTTTCTTT. It yields the protein CASSLRQGRYTEAFF.

This clonotype is medium-sized. The V gene is TRBV29-1, the J gene TRBJ2-1, with 8 positions matching TRBD2. Germline loops: CDR1 SQVTM, CDR2 ANQGSEA. The CDR3 is 13 residues long. The junction had 6 bases not matched to a gene; V was cut back by 7 bases and J by 4 bases. The DNA of the CDR3 is TGCAGCGCCCCGGGACTAGGGTACAATGAGCAGTTCTTC. Translated, it gives CSAPGLGYNEQFF.

This clonotype appeared many times. The rearrangement uses TRBV2 and TRBJ1-4; D uncertain. Trimming stripped 2 bases from V and 8 bases from J, with 9 bases between. This CDR3 spans 13 amino acids. CDR1 and CDR2 (germline): SNHLY, FYNNEI. CDR3: CASSERWREKLFF. CDR3 nucleotide sequence: TGTGCCAGCAGTGAAAGGTGGAGGGAAAAACTGTTTTTT.

V gene TRBV10-3 combines with J gene TRBJ1-4; TRBD1 aligns across 7 bases. J was trimmed by 5 bases and V by 6 bases; bases with no gene match: 6. The CDR3 totals 14 residues. Germline CDR1 ENHRY, CDR2 SYGVKD. The DNA for the CDR3 is TGTGCCATCAGGAGGGGGCAGGGGAATGAAAAACTGTTTTTT. Translation gives CAIRRGQGNEKLFF.

The chain couples TRBV7-6 to TRBJ2-5; 13 bases are a match to TRBD2. Germline loops: CDR1 SGHVS, CDR2 FNYEAQ. The CDR3 spans 15 residues. The V segment lost 5 bases and the J segment 5 bases; nucleotides outside the gene matches: 5. This chain's CDR3 is CASSRTSGGRETQYF. Written as DNA, the CDR3 is TGTGCCAGCAGCAGGACTAGCGGGGGACGGGAGACCCAGTACTTC.

The J gene is TRBJ1-5, the V gene TRBV7-3; 7 nucleotides line up with TRBD1. Unmatched junction bases numbered 11, after V lost 5 bases and J lost 7 bases. The CDR3 consists of 15 residues. The germline gives CDR1 SGHTA, CDR2 FQGTGA. The CDR3 region has the DNA TGTGCCAGCAGCCTGACAGGGAAGGGAGGACAGCCCCAGCATTTT. The encoded protein is CASSLTGKGGQPQHF.

This clonotype showed up many times. The chain links TRBV9 to TRBJ2-3; D is unclear. V was shortened by 0 bases and J by 2 bases, with 7 bases between the two germline ends. CDR1 is SGDLS, CDR2 YYNGEE, per germline. This CDR3 has 14 amino acids. The DNA of the CDR3 is TGTGCCAGCAGCGTAGACACTCCCACAGATACGCAGTATTTT. Protein sequence: CASSVDTPTDTQYF.

Regarding this clonotype: It is unclear where the CDR3 begins or ends on the DNA, so no DNA is shown, and the CDR3 is as TCRdb lists it. The chain carries TRBV7-3 and TRBJ2-1. Germline CDR1 reads SGHTA; CDR2 reads FQGTGA. The CDR3 has 20 residues if both end residues are counted. CDR3 residues: CASSLVYFCASSDIYNEQFF.

This clonotype was observed many times. The chain recombines TRBV25-1 with TRBJ1-4, with D possibly TRBD1 on 5 matching bases. The germline CDR1 and CDR2 sequences are MGHDK and SYGVNS. The CDR3 has 15 amino acids. Trimming shortened V by 1 base and J by 7 bases, and 13 bases separated the two germline ends. CDR3 DNA: TGTGCCAGCAGTGAATCCCGTAGGGGTGGTGAAAAACTGTTTTTT. Amino acid sequence: CASSESRRGGEKLFF.